Below are 26 T cell receptor beta chains sequenced from a single sample in a study of cytomegalovirus exposure and HLA in healthy donors. 13 Jbeta primers and 60 Vbeta primers were used for the PCR. Method: immunoSEQ multiplex PCR; TCRdb's copy keeps in-frame clones and lacks some. The table has 95,000 to 150,000 clones, roughly 75% seen once. The material sequenced was PBMCs. The source of these receptors is a female donor in good health and CMV-seronegative.

The chain employs TRBV6-5 and TRBJ1-1; D may be TRBD1 (5 bases). V was shortened by 6 bases and J by 4 bases, with 12 bases between the two germline ends. Germline-derived CDR1 and CDR2 are MNHEY and SVGAGI. The CDR3 extends over 13 amino acids. As DNA, the CDR3 is TGTGCCAGCAGCTTCGGGACTGCCACTGAAGCTTTCTTT. The encoded protein is CASSFGTATEAFF.

Here the CDR3 reads CASNPTRPGNEQFF. The DNA of the CDR3 is TGTGCCAGCAATCCGACTAGACCGGGGAATGAGCAGTTCTTC. The V gene is TRBV28, the J gene TRBJ2-1; possibly TRBD2 for D (6 bases). The CDR3 extends over 14 amino acids. V was trimmed by 7 bases and J by 7 bases, leaving 17 bases between them. CDR1 and CDR2 from the germline V gene are MDHEN and SYDVKM.

This clone has only one observation. The rearrangement uses TRBV28 and TRBJ2-1, with D perhaps matching TRBD2 (7 bases). This CDR3 has 16 residues. Deletions cut 6 bases from V and 8 bases from J, with 23 bases between. Germline V gene data show CDR1 as MDHEN and CDR2 as SYDVKM. In DNA, the CDR3 is TGTGCCAGCAGGGAGGGGGGGGCGGGAGTGCTGGATGAGCAGTTCTTC. Its protein product is CASREGGAGVLDEQFF. Supplemented by reference TRBV28 and TRBJ2-1, the full variable domain reads DVKVTQSSRYLVKRTGEKVFLECVQDMDHENMFWYRQDPGLGLRLIYFSYDVKMKEKGDIPEGYSVSREKKERFSLILESASTNQTSMYLCASREGGAGVLDEQFFGPGTRLTVL.

This chain uses TRBV4-1 with TRBJ1-2; D is perhaps TRBD1 (6 bases). Germline lookup yields CDR1 MGHRA and CDR2 YSYEKL. The V and J ends lost 2 bases and 6 bases respectively, with 22 bases between them. This CDR3 is 17 amino acids long. CDR3: CASSQRGRNRAGHGYTF. In DNA form, the CDR3 reads TGCGCCAGCAGCCAAAGGGGAAGGAACAGGGCTGGGCATGGCTACACCTTC.

V is TRBV6-5 and J is TRBJ1-2, with 7 bases identical to TRBD1. CDR1 and CDR2 (germline): MNHEY, SVGAGI. Losses at the gene ends were 5 bases for V and 10 bases for J; bases not matched to a gene: 7. This CDR3 has 12 amino acids. CDR3 in amino acids: CASSRDSRHYTF. As DNA, the CDR3 is TGTGCCAGCAGTCGGGACAGCCGGCACTACACCTTC.

This chain links TRBV11-2 with TRBJ2-1, with 9 bases aligning to TRBD2. J gave up 8 bases and V 3 bases, and 8 bases lay outside the gene matches. The CDR3 sequence is 15 residues long. Germline values: CDR1 SGHAT, CDR2 FQNNGV. CDR3 bases: TGTGCCAGCAGCTTTGCGGGAGGGGGAGCAGATGAGCAGTTCTTC. Translation: CASSFAGGGADEQFF.

This rearrangement joins TRBV6-1 to TRBJ1-2; TRBD1 might be the D (6 bases). The CDR3 is 13 amino acids. CDR1 and CDR2 from the germline V gene are MNHNS and SASEGT. The V and J ends lost 1 base and 8 bases respectively, with 11 bases between them. The CDR3 reads CASSEEQGSGYTF. The CDR3 DNA sequence: TGTGCCAGCAGTGAAGAACAGGGATCGGGCTACACCTTC.

The rearrangement joins TRBV15 to TRBJ1-1; 8 bases are a match to TRBD1. The J segment lost 4 bases and the V segment lost 3 bases, leaving 10 bases of the junction unmatched. This CDR3 contains 16 residues. CDR1 and CDR2 from the germline V gene are LNHNV and YYDKDF (reference sequence). The DNA of the CDR3 is TGTGCCACCAGCAGGGGAACTCAGGGGGCTCTCACTGAAGCTTTCTTT. Protein: CATSRGTQGALTEAFF. Full variable domain (remainder filled in from reference TRBV15 and TRBJ1-1): DAMVIQNPRYQVTQFGKPVTLSCSQTLNHNVMYWYQQKSSQAPKLLFHYYDKDFNNEADTPDNFQSRRPNTSFCFLDIRSPGLGDTAMYLCATSRGTQGALTEAFFGQGTRLTVV.

The J gene is TRBJ1-3, the V gene TRBV5-1; D may be TRBD1 (6 bases). V was cut by 0 bases and J by 0 bases, with 10 bases left in between. The CDR3 extends over 16 amino acids. Per germline, CDR1 SGHRS and CDR2 YFSETQ. The CDR3 sequence is CASSLDGQRSGNTIYF. CDR3 sequence (DNA): TGCGCCAGCAGCTTGGATGGACAGCGCTCTGGAAACACCATATATTTT.

The V gene is TRBV9, the J gene TRBJ2-1; 10 bases are a match to TRBD1. The germline CDR1 and CDR2 sequences are SGDLS and YYNGEE. V lost 2 bases to trimming and J lost 5 bases; unmatched junction nucleotides: 10. The CDR3 loop spans 17 amino acids. In DNA, the CDR3 is TGTGCCAGCAGCGTCAGACCTCCGGGACAGGGGCACAATGAGCAGTTCTTC. Encoded protein: CASSVRPPGQGHNEQFF.

The chain recombines TRBV19 with TRBJ2-7; D is unresolved. V gave up 7 bases and J gave up 6 bases, with 19 bases separating them. Looked up from germline, CDR1 is LNHDA and CDR2 is SQIVND (reference sequence). The CDR3 is 14 residues long. The CDR3: CASKLSALMGEQYF. DNA of the CDR3: TGTGCCAGTAAGTTGTCAGCACTAATGGGCGAGCAGTACTTC.

This clone was seen just once. V gene TRBV30 combines with J gene TRBJ1-5; TRBD1 agrees at 7 bases. The CDR3 extends over 16 amino acids. CDR1 GTSNPN and CDR2 SVGIG come from the germline V gene (reference sequence). J lost 7 bases, V lost 3 bases, and 15 bases had no gene match. The CDR3 reads CAWSRTGHGVFQPQHF. DNA for the CDR3: TGTGCCTGGAGCCGGACAGGTCATGGGGTGTTCCAGCCCCAGCATTTT.

The rearrangement joins TRBV5-1 to TRBJ2-6, with TRBD2 identical over 10 bases. V shed 4 bases and J 0 bases; nucleotides not matched to a gene: 7. Germline lookup yields CDR1 SGHRS and CDR2 YFSETQ. This CDR3 is built from 18 residues. The CDR3 bases are TGCGCCAGCAGCCATACTAGCGGGGCTGGCTCTGGGGCCAACGTCCTGACTTTC. This codes for CASSHTSGAGSGANVLTF.

The V call is TRBV5-1, the J call TRBJ1-5, with D uncertain. Trimming pared 2 bases from V and 8 bases from J, leaving 11 bases between. The germline V gene has CDR1 SGHRS and CDR2 YFSETQ. This CDR3 contains 13 residues. CDR3 DNA sequence: TGCGCCAGCAGCTTCTCGGGAATTGAGCCCCAGCATTTT. It translates to CASSFSGIEPQHF.

This clone was observed a handful of times. The gene calls are TRBV7-9 and TRBJ1-1, with 12 bases aligning to TRBD1. The ends lost 11 bases at V and 4 bases at J; junction bases unmatched: 8. CDR3 length equals 14 residues. CDR1 and CDR2 from the germline V gene are SEHNR and FQNEAQ (reference sequence). The CDR3 sequence is CAWDRGRGATEAFF. For the CDR3, the DNA is TGTGCCTGGGACAGGGGGCGGGGTGCCACTGAAGCTTTCTTT.

The CDR3 DNA is TGTGCCAGCAGCTTCGTTCTAGCGGGGGTGGTCACCGGGGAGCTGTTTTTT. It is translated as CASSFVLAGVVTGELFF. The chain is built from TRBV11-3 and TRBJ2-2, with 10 bases matching TRBD2. CDR1 is SGHNT, CDR2 YENEEA, per germline. The trim removed 3 bases at V and 4 bases at J, leaving 8 bases unmatched. The CDR3 has 17 amino acids.

This clone was observed a few times. V usage is TRBV9 and J usage is TRBJ1-1; D ambiguous. V lost 0 bases and J lost 5, with 11 bases in between. CDR1 and CDR2 (germline): SGDLS, YYNGEE. The CDR3 spans 14 residues. The CDR3 nucleotides are TGTGCCAGCAGCGTAGGAGGAGCACGGACTGAAGCTTTCTTT. Residues: CASSVGGARTEAFF.

V usage is TRBV5-1 and J usage is TRBJ2-7, with 9 bases identical to TRBD1. Trimming took 7 bases from V and 5 from J; bases not matched to a gene: 10. This CDR3 is built from 14 residues. Germline V lookup: CDR1 SGHRS, CDR2 YFSETQ. The CDR3 nucleotides read TGCGCCAGCTCGGAAGGGGGACAGGGCCACGAGCAGTACTTC. Its protein is CASSEGGQGHEQYF.

This clone was observed a few times. The rearrangement links TRBV6-5 to TRBJ2-7; perhaps TRBD1 as D (6 bases). The V end lost 5 bases, the J end lost 5 bases, and 19 bases lay between the germline ends. Germline V gene sequence: CDR1 MNHEY, CDR2 SVGAGI. This CDR3 is built from 15 residues. The CDR3 sequence: CASSVTQGGADEQYF. For the CDR3, the DNA is TGTGCCAGCAGTGTGACACAGGGTGGGGCGGACGAGCAGTACTTC.

This clone was detected a few times. This chain links TRBV6-1 with TRBJ2-5; D uncertain. TRBJ2-7 matches the DNA end more closely, so the J call is doubtful. CDR3 length: 13 residues. The V gene's germline CDR1 is MNHNS and CDR2 SASEGT. Here the CDR3 DNA reads TGTGCCAGCAGTGAATACGGGTTCTACGAGCAGTACTTC. Amino acid sequence: CASSEYGFYEQYF.

This sequence joins TRBV5-4 and TRBJ1-4; tentative D call: TRBD1 (5 bases). Trimming took off 4 bases at V and 7 bases at J, with 14 bases between the two ends. The germline gives CDR1 SGHNT, CDR2 YYREEE (reference sequence). The CDR3 length is 14 residues. CDR3 loop: CASSPAGGSEKLFF. The DNA for the CDR3 is TGTGCCAGCAGCCCGGCCGGGGGTAGTGAAAAACTGTTTTTT.

V and J are TRBV5-4 and TRBJ1-1; 8 nucleotides match TRBD1. CDR3 length: 16 amino acids. Germline CDR1 reads SGHNT; CDR2 reads YYREEE (reference sequence). Unmatched junction bases numbered 5, after V lost 1 base and J lost 0 bases. The CDR3 DNA is TGTGCCAGCAGCTTGCTGACAGGGGTAATGAACACTGAAGCTTTCTTT. Protein: CASSLLTGVMNTEAFF.

This CDR3 reads CASSSATSTDTQYF. The CDR3 nucleotides are TGCGCCAGCAGCTCCGCCACTAGCACAGATACGCAGTATTTT. This chain connects TRBV5-1 to TRBJ2-3; D gene unclear. Trimming took 3 bases from V and 0 from J, leaving 8 bases between them. Germline V lookup: CDR1 SGHRS, CDR2 YFSETQ. The CDR3 loop spans 14 amino acids.

This rearrangement joins TRBV5-1 to TRBJ2-1, with D possibly matching TRBD2 (5 bases). The CDR3 consists of 13 residues. Germline V gene data show CDR1 as SGHRS and CDR2 as YFSETQ. The germline V and J ends were trimmed by 5 bases and 8 bases, with 14 bases remaining between them. CDR3 bases: TGCGCCAGCAGGCAACTAGTGGGATATGAGCAGTTCTTC. Protein product: CASRQLVGYEQFF.

The chain recombines TRBV11-2 with TRBJ2-5; a possible D gene is TRBD2 (5 bases). V shed 4 bases and J shed 5 bases, with 8 bases lying between them. Germline CDR1 is SGHAT and CDR2 is FQNNGV. The CDR3 length is 12 residues. In nucleotides, the CDR3 is TGTGCCAGCAGCTCCCAGCGGGAGACCCAGTACTTC. Translating gives CASSSQRETQYF. Looking up the rest from reference TRBV11-2 and TRBJ2-5 gives the full variable domain: EAGVAQSPRYKIIEKRQSVAFWCNPISGHATLYWYQQILGQGPKLLIQFQNNGVVDDSQLPKDRFSAERLKGVDSTLKIQPAKLEDSAVYLCASSSQRETQYFGPGTRLLVL.

This clone was recorded only once. The rearrangement links TRBV2 to TRBJ1-1, with TRBD1 matching over 7 bases. This CDR3 is built from 14 residues. The V segment lost 7 bases and the J segment 0 bases; nucleotides outside the gene matches: 5. Germline CDR1 reads SNHLY; CDR2 reads FYNNEI. DNA for the CDR3: TGTGCCAGCACCGTTGACAGGGTGAACACTGAAGCTTTCTTT. Translating gives CASTVDRVNTEAFF.